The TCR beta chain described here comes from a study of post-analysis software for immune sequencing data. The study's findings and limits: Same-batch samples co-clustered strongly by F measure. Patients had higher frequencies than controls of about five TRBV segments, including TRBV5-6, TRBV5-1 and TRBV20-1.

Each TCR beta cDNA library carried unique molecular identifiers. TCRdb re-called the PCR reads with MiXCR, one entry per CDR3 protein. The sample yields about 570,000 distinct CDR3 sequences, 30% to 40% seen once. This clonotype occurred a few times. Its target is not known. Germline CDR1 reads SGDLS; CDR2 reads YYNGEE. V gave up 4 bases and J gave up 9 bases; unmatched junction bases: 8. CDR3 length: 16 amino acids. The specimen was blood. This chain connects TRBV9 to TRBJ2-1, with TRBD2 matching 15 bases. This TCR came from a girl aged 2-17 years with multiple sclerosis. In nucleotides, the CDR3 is TGTGCCAGCAGCCCAGGAGGGACTAGCGGGGGGTCTGAGCAGTTCTTC. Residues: CASSPGGTSGGSEQFF.